This record looks at one T cell receptor beta chain sequence and its context. This table comes from immunoSEQ multiplex PCR, and its TCRdb copy is limited to in-frame clones, with some not included. There are 180,000 or so clones in the sample; approximately 82% occur only once, and 13% lies in the top ten. These data come from a study of cytomegalovirus exposure and HLA in healthy donors. The sequence came from a woman in her twenties or thirties in good health and CMV-seropositive. Sequenced material: PBMCs.

The CDR3 nucleotides read TGTGCCAGCAGCTTAGGTTCCGGCACTGAAGCTTTCTTT. Residues: CASSLGSGTEAFF. This sequence joins TRBV7-3 and TRBJ1-1; D is uncertain. CDR1 is SGHTA, CDR2 FQGTGA, per germline. Between the trimmed V and J ends, which lost 2 bases and 4 bases, there was a span of 8 bases. The CDR3 has 13 amino acids.